Given below is one T cell receptor (beta chain) in context. Its antigen remains unknown. The authors' processing: Junction-only immunoSEQ data arrived without quality scores, meaning filtering differed. Repertoires were generated with immunoSEQ multiplex PCR, while TCRdb's copy carries only in-frame clones and drops some. Clonal size and the V and J genes are those of that table, whereas D and trimming came from the DNA. The sample has about 100,000 clones; more than 65% are singletons. The data originate from a study of shared clonotypes between healthy human individuals. The CDR3 totals 14 residues. CDR1 and CDR2 from the germline V gene are SGHDT and YYEEEE. Trimming removed 4 bases at V and 9 bases at J, with 17 bases between. Study observations and caveats: The authors sampled blood alone, and tissue repertoires likely differ. Generally, naive subsets (rather than memory subsets) showed larger estimated richness. Four donors showed sharing of roughly 5% of naive CD4 clonotypes.

V usage is TRBV5-6 and J usage is TRBJ2-1, with D tentatively TRBD1 or TRBD2 (5 bases each). The sample taken for sequencing was memory CD8+ T cells sorted from blood. Subset reported: CD45RO+ cells pooled with CCR7-negative TemRA cells. This receptor was taken from a woman in her thirties in good health. CDR3 amino acids: CASSPGSMRGEQFF. The CDR3 DNA is TGTGCCAGCAGCCCCGGGTCCATGAGGGGTGAGCAGTTCTTC.